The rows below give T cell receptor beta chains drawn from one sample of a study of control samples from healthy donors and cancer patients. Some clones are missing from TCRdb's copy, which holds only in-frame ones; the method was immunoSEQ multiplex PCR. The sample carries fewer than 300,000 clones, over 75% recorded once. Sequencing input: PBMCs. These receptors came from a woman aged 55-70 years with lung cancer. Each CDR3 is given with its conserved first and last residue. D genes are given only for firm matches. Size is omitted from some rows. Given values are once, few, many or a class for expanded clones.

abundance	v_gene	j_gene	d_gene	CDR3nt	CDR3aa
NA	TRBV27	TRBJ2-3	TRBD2	TGTGCCAGCAGTCCCGGGACTAGCGGGGGGGCCAGAGATACGCAGTATTTT	CASSPGTSGGARDTQYF
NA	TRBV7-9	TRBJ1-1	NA	TGTGCCAGCAGCTTAGATGGGGCTGCCGCGGCTTTCTTT	CASSLDGAAAAFF
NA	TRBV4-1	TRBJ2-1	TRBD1	TGCGCCAGCAGCCAAGACGGGCAGGGGGCCTACAATGAGCAGTTCTTC	CASSQDGQGAYNEQFF
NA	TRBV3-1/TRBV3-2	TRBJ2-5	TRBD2	TGTGCCAGCAGCCAAGGTCGGGCTAGCGGGGGAAGGACCCAGTACTTC	CASSQGRASGGRTQYF
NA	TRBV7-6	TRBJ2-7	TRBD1	TGTGCCAGCAGCTTAGGATCGACAGGGTCCTACGAGCAGTACTTC	CASSLGSTGSYEQYF
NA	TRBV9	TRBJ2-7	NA	TGTGCCAGCAGCCCAAAGCTCGTCTCCCACGAGCAGTACTTC	CASSPKLVSHEQYF
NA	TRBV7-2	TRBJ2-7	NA	TGTGCCAGCAGCTTACACTACGAGCAGTACTTC	CASSLHYEQYF
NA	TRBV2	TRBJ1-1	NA	TGTGCCAGCAGTGCCCGGACGGGATACACTGAAGCTTTCTTT	CASSARTGYTEAFF
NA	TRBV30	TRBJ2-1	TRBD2	TGTGCCGGATCCGGGACTAGCATCAATGAGCAGTTCTTC	CAGSGTSINEQFF
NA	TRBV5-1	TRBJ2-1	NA	TGCGCCAGCAGTGGACAGACATACAATGAGCAGTTCTTC	CASSGQTYNEQFF
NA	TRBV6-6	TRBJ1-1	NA	TGTGCCAGCAGTTACGTCGGGGGGGGGAAAGCTTTCTTT	CASSYVGGGKAFF
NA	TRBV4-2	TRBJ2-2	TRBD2	TGTGCCAGCAGCCAATCCTCTAGCGGGGATACCGGGGAGCTGTTTTTT	CASSQSSSGDTGELFF
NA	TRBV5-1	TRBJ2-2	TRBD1	TGCGCCAGCAGACCAGGGACAGGTTGGGACACCGGGGAGCTGTTTTTT	CASRPGTGWDTGELFF
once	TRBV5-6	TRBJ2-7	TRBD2	TGTGCCAGCAGCTTATTGCGGGAGGGGGCCTACGAGCAGTACTTC	CASSLLREGAYEQYF
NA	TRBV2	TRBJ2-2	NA	TGTGCCAGCAGTAAGGCCGGGGAGCTGTTTTTT	CASSKAGELFF